Presented here are 7 T cell receptor beta chains from one specimen sequenced in a study of CD8+ T cells in alopecia areata (dated by TCRdb to 2016 to 2018). The time point label for this specimen denotes: baseline before oral tofacitinib. The library relied on the immunoSEQ multiplex PCR assay. To provide template for TCR sequencing, every sample had RNA extracted and reverse transcribed into cDNA. As stored in TCRdb, this immuneACCESS dataset retains in-frame rearrangements with V and J assigned. A fraction of the clones does not appear; measured against another copy, unresolved V genes explain less than half of the discrepancy, and the remainder lacks a known reason. This sample gives 100,000 to 150,000 clones in total; 49% of them show up just once. Of the sample, around 20% is held by the ten largest clones. The sample consisted of CD8+ T cells sorted from blood, taken at week 0. The receptors derive from a human donor with alopecia areata.

The chain joins TRBV29-1 to TRBJ2-1; D perhaps matches TRBD1 (6 bases). The CDR3 runs 11 residues. Trimming took 7 bases from V and 7 from J, leaving 11 bases between them. The germline V gene has CDR1 SQVTM and CDR2 ANQGSEA. The CDR3 DNA follows: TGCAGCGCAATCGGACAGAATGAGCAGTTCTTC. Encoded protein: CSAIGQNEQFF.

This chain links TRBV4-1 with TRBJ2-3; possible D gene TRBD1, 6 bases. The CDR3 is 15 residues long. Trimming took 4 bases from V and 0 from J, leaving 11 bases between them. Germline V CDR1 and CDR2: MGHRA, YSYEKL. The CDR3 DNA sequence: TGCGCCAGCAGCCCTGGGGGCTTTAGCACAGATACGCAGTATTTT. This translates into CASSPGGFSTDTQYF.

DNA for the CDR3: TGTGCCAGCAGTTACTCGGGACAGTCCTACAATGAGCAGTTCTTC. Translated, it gives CASSYSGQSYNEQFF. J is TRBJ2-1 and V is TRBV6-5; 7 nucleotides match TRBD1. The germline CDR1 and CDR2 sequences are MNHEY and SVGAGI. The CDR3 has 15 amino acids. The trim removed 0 bases at V and 1 base at J, leaving 0 bases unmatched.

V is TRBV27 and J is TRBJ1-1; 8 bases map to TRBD1. Per germline, CDR1 MNHEY and CDR2 SMNVEV (reference sequence). The V gene end was trimmed by 2 bases and the J gene end by 6 bases; junction bases not matched to a gene: 5. This CDR3 region has 14 residues. CDR3 loop: CASSLLTGDAEAFF. In nucleotides, the CDR3 is TGTGCCAGCAGTTTACTGACAGGGGACGCTGAAGCTTTCTTT.

In nucleotides, the CDR3 is TGTGCCAGCAGCCAGACGAGGGGACTCTACGAGCAGTACTTC. Its translation: CASSQTRGLYEQYF. The chain links TRBV7-9 to TRBJ2-7; a weak D match, TRBD2 (6 bases). The ends were cut back, 5 bases at V and 3 bases at J, with 14 bases in the middle. The V gene's germline CDR1 is SEHNR and CDR2 FQNEAQ (reference sequence). This CDR3 has 14 residues.

The chain combines TRBV5-1 with TRBJ2-7, with 7 bases fitting TRBD2. The CDR3 consists of 15 residues. Germline values: CDR1 SGHRS, CDR2 YFSETQ. With V trimmed by 4 bases and J by 3 bases, 10 bases remained unmatched. DNA for the CDR3: TGCGCCAGCAGCCCCTTGGGAGCGGGGTTCTACGAGCAGTACTTC. Its translation is CASSPLGAGFYEQYF.

This rearrangement joins TRBV7-9 to TRBJ1-1, with 8 bases that match TRBD1. With V trimmed by 4 bases and J by 5 bases, 6 bases remained unmatched. Germline V gene data show CDR1 as SEHNR and CDR2 as FQNEAQ (reference sequence). The CDR3 contains 14 residues. As DNA, the CDR3 is TGTGCCAGCAGCTACCCCAGGGGGCTAACTGAAGCTTTCTTT. Translated: CASSYPRGLTEAFF.